This TCR beta chain emerged from a study of T cell repertoires in cytomegalovirus infection. A single record per CDR3 protein comes from TCRdb applying MiXCR to the reads. The table has over 150,000 distinct CDR3 sequences, about 15% seen once. V gave up 5 bases and J gave up 4 bases; unmatched junction bases: 3. The CDR3 totals 14 residues. From germline, CDR1 is SGHTA and CDR2 FQGNSA. The V call is TRBV7-2, the J call TRBJ2-2, with 8 positions matching TRBD1. Specimen: CD8+ T cells from PBMCs. This sequence originates from a human donor in good health (CMV status not recorded). Some clones in this sample may be carry-over from other donors' samples. Written as DNA, the CDR3 is TGTGCCAGCAGCCCGGGACAGGCCACCGGGGAGCTGTTTTTT. Protein sequence: CASSPGQATGELFF.